One sample yielded the 12 T cell receptor beta chains listed below, sequenced in a study of long-term antiretroviral therapy in people with HIV. A v3.0 immunoSEQ assay was performed at survey level. The repertoire was sequenced with immunoSEQ multiplex PCR; TCRdb's copy has only in-frame clones and lacks some. The sample shows under 13,000 clones, about 81% of them seen only once. The input for sequencing was unsorted PBMCs, taken 1.8 years after starting antiretroviral therapy. These receptors originate from a man aged 35 to 55 with HIV.

The chain couples TRBV29-1 to TRBJ2-5, with 9 bases identical to TRBD1. The CDR3 totals 12 residues. V trimming: 6 bases; J trimming: 5 bases; junction bases outside the gene matches: 4. Looked up from germline, CDR1 is SQVTM and CDR2 is ANQGSEA. Here the CDR3 reads CSVGTGLETQYF. CDR3 coding DNA: TGCAGCGTGGGGACAGGGTTGGAGACCCAGTACTTC.

V and J are TRBV6-6 and TRBJ2-1; D is undetermined. The CDR3 contains 12 residues. From germline, CDR1 is MNHNY and CDR2 SVGAGI (reference sequence). V lost 4 bases, J lost 10 bases, and 11 bases lay in between. Written as DNA, the CDR3 is TGTGCCAGCAGTTCACCCGACCCGGAGCAGTTCTTC. Protein sequence: CASSSPDPEQFF.

This rearrangement joins TRBV7-6 to TRBJ2-5; no clear D gene. CDR1 is SGHVS and CDR2 is FNYEAQ in the germline V gene. This CDR3 comprises 11 residues. The germline V and J ends were trimmed by 5 bases and 5 bases, with 6 bases remaining between them. As DNA, the CDR3 is TGTGCCAGCAGCCTCGCCGAGACCCAGTACTTC. As protein: CASSLAETQYF. The complete variable domain, with remaining parts taken from reference TRBV7-6 and TRBJ2-5, reads GAGVSQSPRYKVTKRGQDVALRCDPISGHVSLYWYRQALGQGPEFLTYFNYEAQQDKSGLPNDRFSAERPEGSISTLTIQRTEQRDSAMYRCASSLAETQYFGPGTRLLVL.

This rearrangement joins TRBV15 to TRBJ1-5; 8 nucleotides agree with TRBD1. V lost 1 base, J lost 0 bases, and 11 bases stayed unmatched. Looked up from germline, CDR1 is LNHNV and CDR2 is YYDKDF (reference sequence). The CDR3 runs 19 residues. CDR3 region: CATSRGTGTTLVSNQPQHF. As DNA, the CDR3 is TGTGCCACCAGCAGAGGGACAGGGACTACTCTGGTTAGCAATCAGCCCCAGCATTTT.

This clone is deemed medium-sized. This chain uses TRBV7-3 with TRBJ2-1, with a weak D call TRBD2 (5 bases). Trimming left V 5 bases short and J 6 bases short, with 5 bases between. The germline CDR1 and CDR2 sequences are SGHTA and FQGTGA. CDR3 length: 11 amino acids. This chain's CDR3 is CASSEGNEQFF. In DNA form, the CDR3 reads TGTGCCAGCAGCGAGGGCAATGAGCAGTTCTTC.

The chain recombines TRBV28 with TRBJ1-5; D remains ambiguous. Germline CDR1 is MDHEN and CDR2 is SYDVKM. Trimming shortened V by 5 bases and J by 9 bases, and 11 bases separated the two germline ends. The CDR3 runs 12 residues. For the CDR3, the DNA is TGTGCCAGCAGTATAAAAGGCGGGCCCCAGCATTTT. Residues: CASSIKGGPQHF.

This clone occurred once. The chain combines TRBV15 with TRBJ2-5, with 12 nucleotides matching TRBD1. Germline CDR1 and CDR2: LNHNV and YYDKDF (reference sequence). The V and J ends lost 5 bases and 4 bases, in that order; junction bases with no gene match: 5. The CDR3 runs 15 residues. CDR3: CATSLGTGGVETQYF. As DNA, the CDR3 is TGTGCCACCAGCTTGGGGACAGGGGGCGTAGAGACCCAGTACTTC.

DNA of the CDR3: TGTGCCAGCAGTTACCGAAAGGCGGATACGCAGTATTTT. Translated, it gives CASSYRKADTQYF. This chain links TRBV6-5 with TRBJ2-3; D uncertain. Trimming shortened V by 2 bases and J by 6 bases, and 9 bases separated the two germline ends. The germline V gene encodes CDR1 MNHEY and CDR2 SVGAGI. This CDR3 has 13 residues.

This clone was observed a handful of times. The CDR3 is CASRQGASDTQYF. CDR3 DNA: TGTGCCAGCAGACAGGGGGCCTCAGATACGCAGTATTTT. This rearrangement joins TRBV25-1 to TRBJ2-3; 9 bases match TRBD1. From germline, CDR1 is MGHDK and CDR2 SYGVNS. Losses at the gene ends were 6 bases for V and 4 bases for J; bases not matched to a gene: 2. The length of the CDR3 is 13 residues.

The gene calls are TRBV18 and TRBJ2-2; 8 positions match TRBD1. This CDR3 region has 14 residues. CDR1 is KGHSH, CDR2 LQKENI, per germline. The V segment lost 3 bases and the J segment 4 bases; nucleotides outside the gene matches: 1. CDR3 bases: TGTGCCAGCTCACCCACAGGGGGCACCGGGGAGCTGTTTTTT. It specifies CASSPTGGTGELFF.

V usage is TRBV30 and J usage is TRBJ2-3, with D uncertain. The CDR3 has 11 residues. The V and J ends lost 3 bases and 9 bases respectively, with 10 bases between them. The germline gives CDR1 GTSNPN, CDR2 SVGIG (reference sequence). The CDR3 loop reads CAWSPEGTQYF. Written as DNA, the CDR3 is TGTGCCTGGAGCCCTGAAGGAACGCAGTATTTT.

CDR3 in amino acids: CASLRLAGGNTGELFF. The CDR3 DNA follows: TGCGCCAGCCTTCGACTAGCGGGAGGTAACACCGGGGAGCTGTTTTTT. The J gene is TRBJ2-2, the V gene TRBV5-1; 13 nucleotides match TRBD2. CDR3 length: 16 residues. The junction had 5 bases not matched to a gene; V was cut back by 7 bases and J by 2 bases. From germline, CDR1 is SGHRS and CDR2 YFSETQ.